Shown below are 29 T cell receptor beta chains from a single sample sequenced in a study of T cell responses to AZD1222 COVID-19 vaccine. TCRdb's copy holds only in-frame clones and misses some; the assay was immunoSEQ multiplex PCR. Counted here are 120,000 to 150,000 clones, around 90% occurring once; the ten biggest clones make up 2.5% to 3%. The sample consisted of peripheral blood, taken on day 0 of AZD1222 vaccination. The origin of the receptors is an adult in good health.

The gene calls are TRBV11-2 and TRBJ2-1; D is uncertain. Germline V gene lookup returns CDR1 SGHAT and CDR2 FQNNGV. V gave up 4 bases and J gave up 10 bases, with 11 bases separating them. The CDR3 consists of 12 residues. The CDR3 DNA reads as TGTGCCAGCAGCTGGGCTATGGGGGAGCAGTTCTTC. Protein: CASSWAMGEQFF.

This chain links TRBV7-2 with TRBJ2-1; D is unclear. The CDR3 runs 16 residues. The V end was cut by 2 bases, the J end by 5 bases, with 16 bases between. Germline V gene sequence: CDR1 SGHTA, CDR2 FQGNSA. The CDR3 is CASSLKSFLLHNEQFF. The CDR3 region has the DNA TGTGCCAGCAGCTTAAAGTCGTTCCTACTCCACAATGAGCAGTTCTTC.

This sequence joins TRBV19 and TRBJ1-2, with D hard to call. V was pared by 3 bases and J by 5 bases, with 16 bases between. The CDR3 consists of 15 residues. Germline CDR1 reads LNHDA; CDR2 reads SQIVND (reference sequence). For the CDR3, the DNA is TGTGCCAGTAGTATTTCGTCCGTTGACCCTTATGGCTACACCTTC. Amino acid sequence: CASSISSVDPYGYTF.

The V and J genes are TRBV11-3 and TRBJ1-1, with 9 nucleotides matching TRBD1. CDR3 length: 14 residues. Unmatched junction bases numbered 6, after V lost 6 bases and J lost 4 bases. Germline CDR1 SGHNT, CDR2 YENEEA. CDR3 amino acids: CASRRDRASTEAFF. The CDR3 nucleotides read TGTGCCAGCAGACGGGACAGGGCTAGCACTGAAGCTTTCTTT.

This clone was recorded a few times. V and J are TRBV4-3 and TRBJ1-1; the D gene is possibly TRBD1 (6 bases). This CDR3 is built from 14 residues. CDR1 is LGHNA and CDR2 is YSLEER in the germline V gene. V lost 1 base and J lost 1, with 7 bases in between. Written as DNA, the CDR3 is TGCGCCAGCAGCCAAGGGACAGAGAACACTGAAGCTTTCTTT. It is translated as CASSQGTENTEAFF.

V and J are TRBV20-1 and TRBJ1-2; D remains unclear. Germline values: CDR1 DFQATT, CDR2 SNEGSKA (reference sequence). Trimming removed 5 bases from V and 4 bases from J, with 2 bases in between. The CDR3 sequence is 9 residues long. The CDR3 coding sequence is TGCAGTGCTTCCTATGGCTACACCTTC. It yields the protein CSASYGYTF.

J is TRBJ2-7 and V is TRBV6-5; TRBD2 might be the D (5 bases). Germline CDR1 and CDR2: MNHEY and SVGAGI. The germline V and J ends were trimmed by 2 bases and 12 bases, with 20 bases remaining between them. The CDR3 totals 14 residues. For the CDR3, the DNA is TGTGCCAGCAGTTACGACTCCTTTAGCGCCCCACGGTACTTC. Its translation is CASSYDSFSAPRYF.

The chain links TRBV19 to TRBJ1-2, with TRBD1 matching over 7 bases. Germline-derived CDR1 and CDR2 are LNHDA and SQIVND (reference sequence). The CDR3 is 16 residues long. V was clipped by 5 bases and J by 1 base; unmatched bases: 10. CDR3 bases: TGTGCCAGTAGTTGGACAGGCCTTGGGAGTAACTATGGCTACACCTTC. Protein: CASSWTGLGSNYGYTF.

The J gene is TRBJ1-2, the V gene TRBV19; D remains unclear. CDR3 length equals 12 residues. Trimming shortened V by 4 bases and J by 4 bases, and 7 bases separated the two germline ends. Germline lookup yields CDR1 LNHDA and CDR2 SQIVND (reference sequence). The CDR3: CASSKEVYGYTF. CDR3 bases: TGTGCCAGTAGTAAGGAGGTCTATGGCTACACCTTC.

The chain is built from TRBV4-3 and TRBJ2-7; D assignment may be TRBD1 or TRBD2 (5 bases each). Germline CDR1 is LGHNA and CDR2 is YSLEER. The V end lost 6 bases, the J end lost 3 bases, and 15 bases lay between the germline ends. CDR3 size: 14 residues. The CDR3 coding sequence is TGCGCCAGCAGAAGGACACTAGGAGACTACGAGCAGTACTTC. Amino acid sequence: CASRRTLGDYEQYF.

The chain has TRBV5-1 and TRBJ2-2; possible D gene TRBD1, 7 bases. The CDR3 is 16 amino acids. V was pared by 5 bases and J by 6 bases, with 20 bases between. The germline gives CDR1 SGHRS, CDR2 YFSETQ. CDR3 nucleotides: TGCGCCAGCAGTCCGGGGGACAGTTCTTTTTCCGGGGAGCTGTTTTTT. Amino acids: CASSPGDSSFSGELFF.

This chain links TRBV7-2 with TRBJ1-2; D is unresolved. Per the germline V gene, CDR1 is SGHTA and CDR2 is FQGNSA. This CDR3 comprises 15 residues. Trimming cost V 3 bases and J 2 bases, with 13 bases left between them. CDR3 loop: CASSFPRGSNYGYTF. DNA of the CDR3: TGTGCCAGCAGCTTCCCGAGAGGGTCGAACTATGGCTACACCTTC.

V is TRBV24-1 and J is TRBJ1-2, with 9 bases aligning to TRBD1. V gave up 3 bases and J gave up 5 bases; unmatched junction bases: 3. CDR3 length: 14 amino acids. Germline V lookup: CDR1 KGHDR, CDR2 SFDVKD. The CDR3 region has the DNA TGTGCCACCAGTGATCCCGACAGGGGGTATGGCTACACCTTC. Amino acids: CATSDPDRGYGYTF.

The chain uses TRBV15 and TRBJ2-4; D call uncertain. CDR1 and CDR2 from the germline V gene are LNHNV and YYDKDF (reference sequence). The ends were cut back, 0 bases at V and 7 bases at J, with 10 bases in the middle. The CDR3 loop spans 14 amino acids. CDR3 loop: CATSRDRASNIQYF. The CDR3 DNA reads as TGTGCCACCAGCAGAGATAGGGCTAGTAACATTCAGTACTTC.

The chain uses TRBV18 and TRBJ2-1, with TRBD1 as a possible D gene (6 bases). Germline V gene sequence: CDR1 KGHSH, CDR2 LQKENI. This CDR3 spans 15 amino acids. The germline V and J ends were trimmed by 3 bases and 7 bases, with 16 bases remaining between them. CDR3 sequence reads: CASSPNQGPSNEQFF. CDR3 coding DNA: TGTGCCAGCTCACCGAACCAGGGGCCAAGTAATGAGCAGTTCTTC.

In its sample, this clone was seen once. This chain links TRBV19 with TRBJ1-1; D gene unclear. The CDR3 is 12 residues long. Between the trimmed V and J ends, which lost 5 bases and 7 bases, there was a span of 11 bases. The germline gives CDR1 LNHDA, CDR2 SQIVND (reference sequence). CDR3 DNA: TGTGCCAGTAGTCCGGATACGGGTGAAGCTTTCTTT. Its protein is CASSPDTGEAFF.

DNA of the CDR3: TGTGCCAGCTCAGGCAGTCGATTGACCGGGGAGCTGTTTTTT. The encoded protein is CASSGSRLTGELFF. V gene TRBV6-5 combines with J gene TRBJ2-2; D unresolved. This CDR3 is built from 14 residues. Germline CDR1 reads MNHEY; CDR2 reads SVGAGI. V lost 8 bases and J 5 bases, leaving 15 bases between the germline ends.

The rearrangement uses TRBV12-5 and TRBJ1-2; 12 bases are a match to TRBD1. The germline gives CDR1 LGHNT, CDR2 FRNRAP. The length of the CDR3 is 16 residues. The V gene end was trimmed by 0 bases and the J gene end by 7 bases; junction bases not matched to a gene: 6. CDR3 in DNA: TGTGCTAGTGGTTTGGTAGCGGGACAGGGGGCTGGTGGCTACACCTTC. Residues: CASGLVAGQGAGGYTF.

This clone was counted ten times or more. The chain has TRBV7-9 and TRBJ2-1, with 10 bases that match TRBD2. The CDR3 loop spans 17 amino acids. J gave up 0 bases and V 4 bases, and 6 bases lay outside the gene matches. CDR1 and CDR2 (germline): SEHNR, FQNEAQ (reference sequence). The CDR3 DNA reads TGTGCCAGCAGCTCCATAGCGGGAGGCAGCTCCTACAATGAGCAGTTCTTC. Its protein product is CASSSIAGGSSYNEQFF.

This clone was found a few times. This chain joins TRBV12-3 or TRBV12-4 and TRBJ2-2; no definite D call. Trimming stripped 5 bases from V and 8 bases from J, with 9 bases between. The CDR3 consists of 12 residues. The CDR3: CASSPRIGELFF. In DNA form, the CDR3 reads TGTGCCAGCAGTCCCAGAATAGGGGAGCTGTTTTTT.

The chain carries TRBV20-1 and TRBJ1-1; the match to TRBD1 covers 7 bases. CDR3 length equals 11 residues. Germline lookup yields CDR1 DFQATT and CDR2 SNEGSKA (reference sequence). J lost 11 bases, V lost 3 bases, and 6 bases had no gene match. The DNA of the CDR3 is TGCAGTGCTAGCCCGACAGGGATGGCTTTCTTT. Amino acid sequence: CSASPTGMAFF.

The chain couples TRBV19 to TRBJ2-2, with D maybe TRBD1 (6 bases). Deletions cut 7 bases from V and 3 bases from J, with 24 bases between. The CDR3 has 18 residues. The germline gives CDR1 LNHDA, CDR2 SQIVND (reference sequence). CDR3 coding DNA: TGTGCCAGTACGACGTTGAACAGGGCGTCGCGTGACACCGGGGAGCTGTTTTTT. It codes for CASTTLNRASRDTGELFF.

The chain has TRBV12-5 and TRBJ1-1; 8 bases line up with TRBD1. J lost 13 bases, V lost 0 bases, and 16 bases had no gene match. The CDR3 is 16 amino acids. Germline CDR1 is LGHNT and CDR2 is FRNRAP. The CDR3 bases are TGTGCTAGTGGTTTGGTACAGAGGTCAGGGGGCGCTTTCGATTTCTTT. Protein product: CASGLVQRSGGAFDFF.

In DNA form, the CDR3 reads TGCGCCAGCAGCGCCCGACTAGCGGGAGTTTTCAATGAGCAGTTCTTC. This codes for CASSARLAGVFNEQFF. V usage is TRBV4-1 and J usage is TRBJ2-1, with TRBD2 matching over 12 bases. The CDR3 loop spans 16 amino acids. Germline values: CDR1 MGHRA, CDR2 YSYEKL. J lost 6 bases, V lost 5 bases, and 8 bases had no gene match.

The V and J genes are TRBV24-1 and TRBJ2-1; 7 bases are shared with TRBD1. The CDR3 contains 16 residues. The germline V gene has CDR1 KGHDR and CDR2 SFDVKD. Trimming at V came to 0 bases and at J to 6 bases, leaving 7 bases not matched to a gene. CDR3 bases: TGTGCCACCAGTGATTTGGGGACAGCCTCCGTCAATGAGCAGTTCTTC. This codes for CATSDLGTASVNEQFF.

The rearrangement uses TRBV14 and TRBJ1-2; 9 nucleotides line up with TRBD1. Per the germline V gene, CDR1 is SGHDN and CDR2 is FVKESK. This CDR3 is 16 amino acids long. V dropped 4 bases and J dropped 8; count of bases not matched to a gene: 14. The CDR3 loop reads CASSRTTGGVGRGYTF. The DNA for the CDR3 is TGTGCCAGCAGCCGCACTACAGGGGGCGTTGGACGAGGCTACACCTTC. Complete variable domain (other parts from reference TRBV14 and TRBJ1-2): EAGVTQFPSHSVIEKGQTVTLRCDPISGHDNLYWYRRVMGKEIKFLLHFVKESKQDESGMPNNRFLAERTGGTYSTLKVQPAELEDSGVYFCASSRTTGGVGRGYTFGSGTRLTVV.

V is TRBV7-2 and J is TRBJ2-5; D is undetermined. The CDR3 has 13 residues. V was cut by 4 bases and J by 10 bases, with 16 bases left in between. Germline CDR1 SGHTA, CDR2 FQGNSA. CDR3: CASSSTFGQNQYF. DNA of the CDR3: TGTGCCAGCAGCTCCACTTTCGGGCAGAACCAGTACTTC.

This sequence joins TRBV6-2 or TRBV6-3 and TRBJ2-1; D is uncertain. CDR1 MNHEY and CDR2 SVGEGT come from the germline V gene. Between the trimmed V and J ends, which lost 0 bases and 14 bases, there was a span of 14 bases. The CDR3 has 13 amino acids. As DNA, the CDR3 is TGTGCCAGCAGTTACTCTCTTACGTTGGGCGAGTTCTTC. Translation gives CASSYSLTLGEFF.

The chain joins TRBV14 to TRBJ1-2; tentatively, D is TRBD1 (6 bases). Trimming pared 3 bases from V and 5 bases from J, leaving 13 bases between. The length of the CDR3 is 14 residues. The germline CDR1 and CDR2 sequences are SGHDN and FVKESK. For the CDR3, the DNA is TGTGCCAGCAGCCAGGAAGACAGGTGGTATGGCTACACCTTC. Protein: CASSQEDRWYGYTF.